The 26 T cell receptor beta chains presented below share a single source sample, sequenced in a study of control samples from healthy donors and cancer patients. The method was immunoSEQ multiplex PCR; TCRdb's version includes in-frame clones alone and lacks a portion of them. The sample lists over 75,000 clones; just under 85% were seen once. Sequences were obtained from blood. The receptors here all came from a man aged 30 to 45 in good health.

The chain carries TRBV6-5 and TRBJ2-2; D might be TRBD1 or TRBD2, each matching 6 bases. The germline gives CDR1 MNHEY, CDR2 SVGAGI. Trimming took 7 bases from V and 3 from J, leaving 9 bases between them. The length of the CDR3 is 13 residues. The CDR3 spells CASNRGDTGELFF. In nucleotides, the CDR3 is TGTGCCAGCAATAGGGGGGACACCGGGGAGCTGTTTTTT.

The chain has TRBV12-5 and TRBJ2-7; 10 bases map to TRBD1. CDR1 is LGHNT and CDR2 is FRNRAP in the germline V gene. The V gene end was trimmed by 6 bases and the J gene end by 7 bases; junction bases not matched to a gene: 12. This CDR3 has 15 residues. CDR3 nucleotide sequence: TGTGCTAGTGGGAAAACCGGGACAGGGGCTCGGGAGCAGTACTTC. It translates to CASGKTGTGAREQYF.

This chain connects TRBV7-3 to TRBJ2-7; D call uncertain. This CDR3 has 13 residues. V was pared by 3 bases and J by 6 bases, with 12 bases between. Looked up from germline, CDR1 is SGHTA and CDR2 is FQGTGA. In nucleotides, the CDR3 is TGTGCCAGCAGCTTTAAGCCTTTGGGCGAGCAGTACTTC. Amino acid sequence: CASSFKPLGEQYF. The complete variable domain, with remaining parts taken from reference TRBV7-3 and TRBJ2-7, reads GAGVSQTPSNKVTEKGKYVELRCDPISGHTALYWYRQSLGQGPEFLIYFQGTGAADDSGLPNDRFFAVRPEGSVSTLKIQRTERGDSAVYLCASSFKPLGEQYFGPGTRLTVT.

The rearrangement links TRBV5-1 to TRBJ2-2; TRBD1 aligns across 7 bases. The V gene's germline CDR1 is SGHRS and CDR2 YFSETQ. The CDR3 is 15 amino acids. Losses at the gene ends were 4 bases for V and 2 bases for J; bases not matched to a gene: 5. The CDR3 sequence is CASSGDRVNTGELFF. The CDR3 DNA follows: TGCGCCAGCAGCGGGGACAGAGTCAACACCGGGGAGCTGTTTTTT.

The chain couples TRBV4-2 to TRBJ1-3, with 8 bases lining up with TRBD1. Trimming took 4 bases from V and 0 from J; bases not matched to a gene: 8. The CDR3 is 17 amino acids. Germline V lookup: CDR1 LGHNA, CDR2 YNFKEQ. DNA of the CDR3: TGTGCCAGCAGCCGCGGACAGGGATTGAGCTCTGGAAACACCATATATTTT. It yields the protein CASSRGQGLSSGNTIYF.

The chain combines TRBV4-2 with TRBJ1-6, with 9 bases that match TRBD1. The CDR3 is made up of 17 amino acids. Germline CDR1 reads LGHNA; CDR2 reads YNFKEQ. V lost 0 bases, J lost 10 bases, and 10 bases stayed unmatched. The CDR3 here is CASSQEDTGGANSPLHF. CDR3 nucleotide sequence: TGTGCCAGCAGCCAAGAAGATACAGGGGGCGCCAACTCACCCCTCCACTTT.

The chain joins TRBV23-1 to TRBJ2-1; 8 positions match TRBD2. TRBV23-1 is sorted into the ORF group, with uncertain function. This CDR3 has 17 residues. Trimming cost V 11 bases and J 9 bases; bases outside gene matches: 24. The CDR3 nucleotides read TGCGCCGTCACCCCGACGGGGATTTTGAGTAGCGGGGCTGAGCAGTTCTTC. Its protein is CAVTPTGILSSGAEQFF.

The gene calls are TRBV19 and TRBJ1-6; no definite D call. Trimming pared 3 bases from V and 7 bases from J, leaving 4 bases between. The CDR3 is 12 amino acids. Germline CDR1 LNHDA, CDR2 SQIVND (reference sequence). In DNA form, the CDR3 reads TGTGCCAGTAGTATGGTAAATTCACCCCTCCACTTT. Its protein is CASSMVNSPLHF. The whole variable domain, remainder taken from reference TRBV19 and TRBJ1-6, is DGGITQSPKYLFRKEGQNVTLSCEQNLNHDAMYWYRQDPGQGLRLIYYSQIVNDFQKGDIAEGYSVSREKKESFPLTVTSAQKNPTAFYLCASSMVNSPLHFGNGTRLTVT.

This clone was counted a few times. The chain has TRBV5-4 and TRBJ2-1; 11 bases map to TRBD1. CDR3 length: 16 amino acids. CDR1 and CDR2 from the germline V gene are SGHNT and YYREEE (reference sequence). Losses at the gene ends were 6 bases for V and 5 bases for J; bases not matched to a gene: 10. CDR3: CASTPIGTGGNNEQFF. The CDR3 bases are TGTGCCAGCACACCGATCGGGACAGGGGGGAACAATGAGCAGTTCTTC.

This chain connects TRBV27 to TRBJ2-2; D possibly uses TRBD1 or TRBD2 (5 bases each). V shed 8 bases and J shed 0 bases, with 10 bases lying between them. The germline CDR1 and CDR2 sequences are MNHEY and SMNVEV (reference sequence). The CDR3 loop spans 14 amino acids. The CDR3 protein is CASGDVTNTGELFF. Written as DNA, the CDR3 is TGTGCCAGCGGGGACGTCACGAACACCGGGGAGCTGTTTTTT.

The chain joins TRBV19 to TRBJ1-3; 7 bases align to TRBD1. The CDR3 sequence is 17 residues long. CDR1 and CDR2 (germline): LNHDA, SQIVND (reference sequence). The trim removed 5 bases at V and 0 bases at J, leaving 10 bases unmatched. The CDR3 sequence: CASSFRDSSYSGNTIYF. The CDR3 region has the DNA TGTGCCAGTAGTTTCCGGGACAGTTCATACTCTGGAAACACCATATATTTT. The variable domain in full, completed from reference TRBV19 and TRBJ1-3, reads DGGITQSPKYLFRKEGQNVTLSCEQNLNHDAMYWYRQDPGQGLRLIYYSQIVNDFQKGDIAEGYSVSREKKESFPLTVTSAQKNPTAFYLCASSFRDSSYSGNTIYFGEGSWLTVV.

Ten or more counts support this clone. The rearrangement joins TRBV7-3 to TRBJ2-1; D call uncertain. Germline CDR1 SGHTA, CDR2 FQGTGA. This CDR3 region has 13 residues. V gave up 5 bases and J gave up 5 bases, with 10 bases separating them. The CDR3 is CASSQDGDNEQFF. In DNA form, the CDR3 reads TGTGCCAGCAGCCAAGACGGCGACAATGAGCAGTTCTTC. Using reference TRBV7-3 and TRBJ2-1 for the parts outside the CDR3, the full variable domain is GAGVSQTPSNKVTEKGKYVELRCDPISGHTALYWYRQSLGQGPEFLIYFQGTGAADDSGLPNDRFFAVRPEGSVSTLKIQRTERGDSAVYLCASSQDGDNEQFFGPGTRLTVL.

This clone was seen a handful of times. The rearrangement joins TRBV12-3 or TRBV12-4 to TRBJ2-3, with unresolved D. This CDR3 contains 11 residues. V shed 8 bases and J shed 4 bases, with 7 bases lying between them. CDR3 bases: TGTGCCAGCGCCCACGCAGATACGCAGTATTTT. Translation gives CASAHADTQYF.

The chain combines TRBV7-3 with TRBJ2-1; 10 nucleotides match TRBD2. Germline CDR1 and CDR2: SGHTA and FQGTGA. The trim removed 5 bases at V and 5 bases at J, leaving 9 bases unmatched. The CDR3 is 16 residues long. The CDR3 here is CASSQTSGGAHNEQFF. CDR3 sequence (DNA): TGTGCCAGCAGCCAAACCAGCGGGGGGGCCCACAATGAGCAGTTCTTC.

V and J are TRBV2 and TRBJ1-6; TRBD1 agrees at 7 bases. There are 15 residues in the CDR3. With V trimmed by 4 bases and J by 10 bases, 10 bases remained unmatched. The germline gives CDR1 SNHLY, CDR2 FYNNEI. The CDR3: CASSVFGQAGSPLHF. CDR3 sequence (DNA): TGTGCCAGCAGTGTATTTGGACAGGCCGGATCACCCCTCCACTTT.

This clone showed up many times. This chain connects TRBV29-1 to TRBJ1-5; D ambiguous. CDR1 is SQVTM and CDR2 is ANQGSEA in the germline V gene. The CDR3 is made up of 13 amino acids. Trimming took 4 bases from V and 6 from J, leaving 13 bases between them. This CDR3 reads CSVVGTLGQPQHF. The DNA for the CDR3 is TGCAGCGTTGTGGGTACCCTAGGTCAGCCCCAGCATTTT.

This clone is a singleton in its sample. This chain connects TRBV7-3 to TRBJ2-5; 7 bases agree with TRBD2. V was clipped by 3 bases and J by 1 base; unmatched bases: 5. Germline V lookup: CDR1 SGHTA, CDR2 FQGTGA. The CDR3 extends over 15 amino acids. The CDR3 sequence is CASSLMGTIQETQYF. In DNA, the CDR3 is TGTGCCAGCAGCTTGATGGGGACTATCCAAGAGACCCAGTACTTC.

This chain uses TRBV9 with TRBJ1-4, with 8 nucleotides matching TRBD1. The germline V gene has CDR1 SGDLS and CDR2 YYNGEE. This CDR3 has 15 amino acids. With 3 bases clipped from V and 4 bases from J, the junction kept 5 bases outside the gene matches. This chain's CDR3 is CASSGLQGDNEKLFF. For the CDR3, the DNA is TGTGCCAGCAGCGGACTACAGGGGGATAATGAAAAACTGTTTTTT.

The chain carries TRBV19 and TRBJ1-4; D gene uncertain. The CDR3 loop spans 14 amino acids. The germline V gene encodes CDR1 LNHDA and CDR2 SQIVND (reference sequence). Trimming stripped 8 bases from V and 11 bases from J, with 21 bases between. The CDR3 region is CASSPPGWVNKLFF. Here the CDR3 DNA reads TGTGCCAGTTCGCCCCCGGGGTGGGTGAACAAACTGTTTTTT.

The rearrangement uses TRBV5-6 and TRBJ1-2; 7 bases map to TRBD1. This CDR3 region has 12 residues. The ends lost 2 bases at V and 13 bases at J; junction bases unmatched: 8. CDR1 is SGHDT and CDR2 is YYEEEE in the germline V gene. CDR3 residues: CASSFPDRAPTF. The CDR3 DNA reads TGTGCCAGCAGCTTTCCCGACAGGGCTCCCACCTTC.

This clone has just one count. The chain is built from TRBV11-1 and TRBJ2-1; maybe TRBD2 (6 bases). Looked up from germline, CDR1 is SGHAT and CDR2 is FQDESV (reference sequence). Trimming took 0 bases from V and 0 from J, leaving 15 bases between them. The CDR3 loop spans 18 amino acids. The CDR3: CASSLALGGSSSYNEQFF. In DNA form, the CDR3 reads TGTGCCAGCAGCTTAGCGCTCGGGGGTTCGAGCTCCTACAATGAGCAGTTCTTC. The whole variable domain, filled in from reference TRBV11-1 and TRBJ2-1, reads EAEVAQSPRYKITEKSQAVAFWCDPISGHATLYWYRQILGQGPELLVQFQDESVVDDSQLPKDRFSAERLKGVDSTLKIQPAELGDSAMYLCASSLALGGSSSYNEQFFGPGTRLTVL.

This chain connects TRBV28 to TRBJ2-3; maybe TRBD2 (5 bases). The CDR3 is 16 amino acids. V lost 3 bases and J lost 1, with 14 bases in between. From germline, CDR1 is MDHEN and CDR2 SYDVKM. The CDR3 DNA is TGTGCCAGCAGTTTCCTCCCAGCGGCCGGCACAGATACGCAGTATTTT. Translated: CASSFLPAAGTDTQYF.

CDR3 DNA sequence: TGTGCCTGGAGTGTCGAGGGGGGCACAGATACGCAGTATTTT. It yields the protein CAWSVEGGTDTQYF. The chain recombines TRBV30 with TRBJ2-3, with a tentative D call TRBD1 (6 bases). CDR1 is GTSNPN and CDR2 is SVGIG in the germline V gene (reference sequence). V was pared by 0 bases and J by 1 base, with 8 bases between. The CDR3 runs 14 residues.

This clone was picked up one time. Here the CDR3 reads CASSLARRNEKLFF. Here the CDR3 DNA reads TGTGCCAGCAGTTTGGCCAGGAGAAATGAAAAACTGTTTTTT. The chain uses TRBV28 and TRBJ1-4, with D uncertain. Deletions cut 3 bases from V and 5 bases from J, with 10 bases between. Germline values: CDR1 MDHEN, CDR2 SYDVKM. The CDR3 is 14 amino acids.

The CDR3 loop reads CASWAGAGYGYTF. The CDR3 nucleotides are TGTGCCAGCTGGGCAGGGGCTGGCTATGGCTACACCTTC. The chain recombines TRBV9 with TRBJ1-2, with a tentative D call TRBD1 (6 bases). CDR3 length: 13 amino acids. CDR1 is SGDLS, CDR2 YYNGEE, per germline. V lost 7 bases and J 4 bases, leaving 14 bases between the germline ends.

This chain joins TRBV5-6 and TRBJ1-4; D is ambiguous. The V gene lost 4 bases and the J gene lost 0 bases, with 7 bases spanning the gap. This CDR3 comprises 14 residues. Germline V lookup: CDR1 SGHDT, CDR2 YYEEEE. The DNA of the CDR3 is TGTGCCAGCAGCCGTGACGCAACTAATGAAAAACTGTTTTTT. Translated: CASSRDATNEKLFF.